This TCR beta chain stems from a study of blood T cell repertoires in COVID-19. The CDR3 contains 15 residues. V was pared by 6 bases and J by 7 bases, with 14 bases of the junction left unmatched. CDR1 and CDR2 from the germline V gene are SGHNT and YYREEE (reference sequence). The study recruited people aged about 18 to 90 years across 20 to 30 US areas. This table comes from immunoSEQ multiplex PCR, and its TCRdb copy is limited to in-frame clones, with some not included. The sample contains 250,000 to 400,000 clones, over 75% of which appear only once. The sample taken for sequencing was PBMCs or T cells enriched from blood (not recorded which). The origin of this receptor is a woman under 40 who had recovered from COVID-19. The chain recombines TRBV5-4 with TRBJ2-7; 9 nucleotides align to TRBD1. The CDR3 nucleotides are TGTGCCAGCACCCGAGGGGGGACAGGGCGCCCGGAGCAGTACTTC. Translated: CASTRGGTGRPEQYF.